The rows below give T cell receptor beta chains drawn from one sample of a study of blood T cell repertoires in COVID-19. Profiled with immunoSEQ multiplex PCR; TCRdb holds only in-frame clones, not every one. The sample has fewer than 200,000 clones, about four fifths seen once. Sample: peripheral blood. Receptors originate from a man between 65 and 80 years old with active or convalescent COVID-19. Each CDR3 is given with its conserved first and last residue. Each record gives: clone size, V gene, CDR3 protein. Only some rows state a clone size, as once, few, many or a class for expanded clones.

>-|TRBV29-1
CSVGDIGGDQPQHF
>-|TRBV14
CASSRLAGAVSDTQYF
>few|TRBV3-1/TRBV3-2
CASSQDRAGGPMYDTQYF
>-|TRBV5-1
CASSLGGQSTDTQYF
>-|TRBV5-1
CASSSTVGVGYEQYF
>once|TRBV20-1
CSASRGLTANTEAFF
>-|TRBV6-1
CASSPSGRANEQFF
>-|TRBV12-5
CASGLGSGRVQETQYF
>-|TRBV18
CASSPPGQGGSGELFF
>-|TRBV9
CASSDRGNGDEKLFF
>-|TRBV19
CASSTNGVSSGNTIYF
>-|TRBV6-5
CASRVRDTEQFF
>-|TRBV30
CAWTYGTVVYNTEAFF
>-|TRBV5-1
CASSLDKEDNEKLFF
>-|TRBV6-5
CASNPGQGHYGYTF
>-|TRBV6-2/TRBV6-3
CASSYWRGRELFF
>-|TRBV10-3
CAIKGSSGNTIYF
>-|TRBV6-1
CASSEGLGDIFDGYTF
>-|TRBV10-3
CATNGESAGELFF
>-|TRBV21-1
CASSKAGQGTYEQYF
>-|TRBV6-5
CASVRGGISYNEQFF
>once|TRBV4-2
CASASGGAGQETQYF
>-|TRBV5-6
CASSLDIGISREQYF
>-|TRBV19
CASSATGESHYGYTF
>-|TRBV3-1/TRBV3-2
CASSKQREIYEQYF
>-|TRBV10-2
CASGPQGFYGYTF
>-|TRBV7-9
CASSQGTTSEQYF
>-|TRBV29-1
CSVEDPLFNEQYF
>-|TRBV28
CGSGKTGNTIYF
>-|TRBV10-3
CAIGGSHTDTQYF
>once|TRBV5-1
CARSWGGREAFF
>-|TRBV7-2
CASSSWGGLTDTQYF
>-|TRBV5-6
CASTLRVSGGLGETQYF
>few|TRBV5-1
CASSSGGGTGFTDTQYF
>-|TRBV5-5
CASSSRTSGGSYNEQFF
>-|TRBV10-2
CASSESGGGNQPQHF
>-|TRBV28
CASRTTGVVAAGYTF
>-|TRBV10-2
CASSGTGENEKLFF
>-|TRBV3-1/TRBV3-2
CASSQDEVVEAFF
>-|TRBV6-5
CASSKNRGWDNEQFF
>-|TRBV3-1/TRBV3-2
CASSRSRDYSYEQYF
>-|TRBV18
CASSPGGQGIRGYTF